These T cell receptor beta chains were read from a single sample in a study of T cell responses to AZD1222 COVID-19 vaccine. Produced via immunoSEQ multiplex PCR; TCRdb's table is partial and in-frame only. The repertoire holds 150,000 to 200,000 clones, with about 90% as singletons. The sample in question was peripheral blood, obtained on day 0 of AZD1222 vaccination. The receptors were sampled from an adult in good health. CDR3s include the opening cysteine and the closing phenylalanine or tryptophan. D genes are given only for firm matches. A clone size is listed for some rows: how often the clone was seen (once, few, many), or a class if it is expanded.

V	size	D	J	DNA	CDR3
TRBV12-3/TRBV12-4	-	-	TRBJ2-3	TGTGCCATGGGGGCATTTACGCAGTATTTT	CAMGAFTQYF
TRBV19	-	TRBD1	TRBJ2-1	TGTGCCAGTAGCGAGGACAGGGGGTTCTACAATGAGCAGTTCTTC	CASSEDRGFYNEQFF
TRBV14	few	-	TRBJ1-6	TGTGCCAGCAGCCACCACCCGCGACGAGCGGGATTAGGTGAGGAAAATTCACCCCTCCACTTT	CASSHHPRRAGLGEENSPLHF
TRBV28	-	-	TRBJ1-5	TGTGCCAGCAGTAATGGACTGGTTAGCAATCAGCCCCAGCATTTT	CASSNGLVSNQPQHF
TRBV11-3	-	TRBD2	TRBJ2-1	TGTGCCAGCAGCTCGACGGGGGGGGCTTTCAATGAGCAGTTCTTC	CASSSTGGAFNEQFF
TRBV18	-	TRBD1	TRBJ1-4	TGTGCCAGCTCAGGGGGACAGTCAACTAATGAAAAACTGTTTTTT	CASSGGQSTNEKLFF
TRBV9	once	-	TRBJ2-2	TGTGCCAGCAGCGTAGCTGGAAGCGGGACAGGGAACACCGGGGAGCTGTTTTTT	CASSVAGSGTGNTGELFF
TRBV28	-	-	TRBJ1-4	TGTGCCAGCAGGTCCGGTAATGAAAAACTGTTTTTT	CASRSGNEKLFF
TRBV7-6	-	-	TRBJ1-4	TGTGCCAGCAGCTTAGTACGCAACCGTAATGAAAAACTGTTTTTT	CASSLVRNRNEKLFF
TRBV19	-	-	TRBJ1-6	TGTGCCAGTAGTCCCCCCCCAGCGAATTCACCCCTCCACTTT	CASSPPPANSPLHF
TRBV18	-	-	TRBJ1-1	TGTGCCAGCTCACCAATACCGAACACTGAAGCTTTCTTT	CASSPIPNTEAFF
TRBV7-3	once	TRBD1	TRBJ1-1	TGTGCCAGCAGCTTAGCAGCAGGGGGAAATGAAGCTTTCTTT	CASSLAAGGNEAFF
TRBV5-5	-	TRBD1	TRBJ1-4	TGTGCCAGCAGCCCCCGGGACAGCCTTAATGAAAAACTGTTTTTT	CASSPRDSLNEKLFF
TRBV5-5	-	-	TRBJ2-7	TGTGCCAGCAGCTTGCAGAGCTCCTACGAGCAGTACTTC	CASSLQSSYEQYF
TRBV5-1	once	-	TRBJ2-2	TGCGCCAGCGCAGACGCCAGGAGCACCGGGGAGCTGTTTTTT	CASADARSTGELFF
TRBV5-4	-	TRBD2	TRBJ2-5	TGTGCCAGCAGCTTAAGTGGGACTAGCGGTCAAGAGACCCAGTACTTC	CASSLSGTSGQETQYF
TRBV19	-	-	TRBJ2-1	TGTGCCGGCACCACGGGGCACCCTGGGGCTAATGAGCAGTTCTTC	CAGTTGHPGANEQFF
TRBV29-1	-	-	TRBJ1-1	TGCAGCGCCTGCAACCTGGAGGGGATAATGGTTGCTTTCTTT	CSACNLEGIMVAFF
TRBV6-5	-	-	TRBJ1-1	TGTGCCAGCAGTTACTCGACAGGGAACACTGAAGCTTTCTTT	CASSYSTGNTEAFF
TRBV7-3	-	-	TRBJ2-2	TGTGCCAGCAGCGTGGCAGGAGCCGCCGGGGAGCTGTTTTTT	CASSVAGAAGELFF
TRBV19	-	-	TRBJ2-3	TGTGCCAGTAGTATAGAACGGGGGACGACAGATACGCAGTATTTT	CASSIERGTTDTQYF
TRBV19	-	-	TRBJ1-5	TGTGCCAGTAGTGTACAGGGAAATAGCAATCAGCCCCAGCATTTT	CASSVQGNSNQPQHF